The T cell receptor (beta chain) described here comes from a study of graft-versus-host responses after intestinal transplantation (dated by TCRdb to the early 2020s). Turning to the overall study: The transplants that recipients got were multivisceral, liver-intestinal, or isolated intestinal. Alloreactive clones were identified by sequencing pre-transplant mixed lymphocyte reaction products and comparing these products with unstimulated pre-transplant donor and recipient T cells. Anti-thymocyte globulin induction was given to all recipients, followed by maintenance tacrolimus and steroids for two to three years. A peak of at least 4% donor T cells among recipient peripheral blood mononuclear cells was the definition used for donor T cell macrochimerism. After intestinal transplantation, graft-versus-host and host-versus-graft alloreactive T cell clones in the graft, circulation and bone marrow were tracked using bulk TCR-beta CDR3 sequencing. Rather than going through the commercial service, samples from a few later patients were sequenced in-house on an Illumina MiSeq and processed with MiXCR. The cohort enrolled about two dozen intestinal transplant recipients, one of whom was a retransplant, and 3 patients without pretransplant specimens were excluded. The full study reports these points: GvH clones turned up in recipient bone marrow, with some appearing earlier in ileal mucosa or blood, a pattern consistent with an intestinal mucosal origin. In patients with donor T cell macrochimerism, the allografts had high GvH to HvG T cell clonal ratios. Early after transplant, peak levels of circulating GvH clones were found to be associated with declines in HvG clones. The conclusions were limited by the relatively low number and heterogeneity of the intestinal transplant patients.

In regard to this clone: Its antigen specificity is not known. No base-level quality is on record; no much larger clone is a single base apart.

Library generation was performed with the immunoSEQ multiplex PCR assay. For most patients, genomic DNA was subjected to high-throughput TCR-beta CDR3 sequencing by Adaptive Biotechnologies. As for the original processing: TCR sequencing data were retrieved from Adaptive's ImmunoSEQ software for roughly 20 patients, whereas three other patients were processed with MiXCR and VDJtools. CDR3 nucleotide sequences shared between donor and recipient were removed because the origin of such sequences could not be assigned. To count as alloreactive, a clone needed at least 2-fold expansion over unstimulated cells and a minimum CFSE-low frequency of 0.002% (template counts) or 0.001% (read counts). Mappable clones were those detected in sequenced pre-transplant spleen, lymph node, or MLR CFSE-low populations of the donor or recipient. Cumulative frequency of alloreactive clones was calculated as a percentage of all sequences weighted by copy number. TCRdb stores this immuneACCESS table with in-frame sequences only. Part of the clones is absent; in the studies checked, under half of the shortfall reflects unresolved V genes, and no reason is known for the rest. The DNA gave D and trimming, while V, J and clone size come from that table. The table for this sample lists 43,000 or so clones; 90% to 95% of them were counted only once. The top ten clones comprise less than 6% of the sample.

The germline V end is reduced by 0 bases and the J end by 3 bases; junction bases left unmatched: 7. From its cysteine to its phenylalanine, the CDR3 spans 16 amino acids. The read is trimmed to its CDR3 DNA, 48 bases read in frame from base 1. CDR1 SGDLS and CDR2 YYNGEE were looked up in the germline V gene. Blood samples were collected up to 4 times in the first month after transplant and then at least monthly when available. This clonotype was sampled from a human patient who received an intestinal transplant, so some T cells may come from the graft donor. Here the chain combines TRBV9 and TRBJ2-7; 9 nucleotides in the junction match TRBD2. The sequences come from PBMCs, collected around 820 days after a first intestinal transplant, on the day of a second. The DNA is TGTGCCAGCAGCGTAGGCAGCGGGAGGATGGGCTACGAGCAGTACTTC. It translates to CASSVGSGRMGYEQYF. The reference TRBV9 and TRBJ2-7 proteins fill in what lies around the CDR3, so the full variable domain reads DSGVTQTPKHLITATGQRVTLRCSPRSGDLSVYWYQQSLDQGLQFLIQYYNGEERAKGNILERFSAQQFPDLHSELNLSSLELGDSALYFCASSVGSGRMGYEQYFGPGTRLTVT.